This TCR beta chain was recorded in a study of blood T cell repertoires in COVID-19. Whole-study context: Nucleic acid was either cDNA or gDNA, and it came from T cells, B-cell-depleted T cells, or PBMCs.

The CDR3 covers 14 residues. CDR1 and CDR2 (germline): SGHRS, YFSETQ. V gave up 0 bases and J gave up 2 bases; unmatched junction bases: 2. Method: immunoSEQ multiplex PCR; TCRdb's copy keeps in-frame clones and lacks some. The repertoire holds almost 55,000 clones, with less than 95% as singletons. The chain has TRBV5-1 and TRBJ2-7, with 7 bases matching TRBD2. The specimen was peripheral blood. The origin of this receptor is a woman aged 40 to 50 with active COVID-19. The DNA for the CDR3 is TGCGCCAGCAGCTTGGGGGAGGGACCCTACGAGCAGTACTTC. As protein: CASSLGEGPYEQYF.